These T cell receptor beta chains were read from a single sample in a study of radiotherapy plus CTLA-4 blockade in lung cancer. The assay was immunoSEQ multiplex PCR, and TCRdb's table has in-frame clones only and misses some. The table has roughly 14,000 clones, roughly 86% seen once; the top ten hold roughly 14%. The source was peripheral blood, collected from a patient treated with radiotherapy plus ipilimumab. These receptors came from a human donor with non-small cell lung cancer that progressed on radiotherapy plus ipilimumab. Some clones in this sample may be carry-over from other donors' samples. CDR3s include the opening cysteine and the closing phenylalanine or tryptophan. A D gene is named only where the DNA matches it firmly. Rows give clone size only sometimes, using once, few, many, or a class for an expanded clone.

J gene	D gene	clone size	V gene	CDR3 protein	CDR3 DNA
TRBJ1-5	TRBD1	few	TRBV29-1	CSVVSETGRNQPQHF	TGCAGCGTTGTCTCCGAGACAGGGAGGAATCAGCCCCAGCATTTT
TRBJ2-3	TRBD2	.	TRBV10-2	CASSEPSGGTDTQYF	TGCGCCAGCAGTGAGCCTAGCGGAGGCACAGATACGCAGTATTTT
TRBJ2-5	.	once	TRBV5-8	CASSPTEETQYF	TGTGCCAGCAGCCCTACCGAAGAGACCCAGTACTTC
TRBJ1-2	.	.	TRBV11-2	CASSSQGGNYGYTF	TGTGCCAGCAGCTCGCAGGGAGGAAACTATGGCTACACCTTC
TRBJ2-5	TRBD1	.	TRBV10-3	CAISLGTGLQETQYF	TGTGCCATCAGCCTCGGGACAGGCCTGCAAGAGACCCAGTACTTC
TRBJ1-2	TRBD1	.	TRBV9	CASSVATLTGGTNYGYTF	TGTGCCAGCAGCGTGGCCACCCTAACAGGGGGCACTAACTATGGCTACACCTTC
TRBJ2-5	.	.	TRBV7-2	CASSLEDSAGEQYF	TGTGCCAGCAGCTTAGAGGACTCCGCGGGTGAGCAGTACTTC
TRBJ2-1	.	.	TRBV4-2	CASSQAGVWNEQFF	TGTGCCAGCAGCCAAGCGGGAGTTTGGAATGAGCAGTTCTTC
TRBJ2-1	TRBD2	.	TRBV28	CASRPGTSGETQFF	TGTGCCAGCAGACCTGGGACTAGCGGGGAAACGCAGTTCTTC
TRBJ2-1	TRBD2	.	TRBV18	CASSPAGTSGYNEQFF	TGTGCCAGCTCACCAGCCGGGACTAGCGGCTACAATGAGCAGTTCTTC
TRBJ2-5	TRBD2	once	TRBV19	CASSILAGVQETQYF	TGTGCCAGTAGTATTTTAGCGGGGGTACAAGAGACCCAGTACTTC
TRBJ1-3	TRBD1	.	TRBV7-6	CASSLNIRGDGNTIYF	TGTGCCAGCAGCCTCAATATCAGGGGGGATGGAAACACCATATATTTT
TRBJ2-3	.	.	TRBV5-1	CASRLDSQDTQYF	TGCGCCAGCAGGCTGGACTCACAAGATACGCAGTATTTT
TRBJ1-1	TRBD1	.	TRBV5-1	CASSGQGVNTEAFF	TGCGCCAGCAGCGGACAGGGGGTGAACACTGAAGCTTTCTTT
TRBJ2-7	.	.	TRBV6-1	CASSEAPGWEDEQYF	TGTGCCAGCAGTGAAGCCCCAGGGTGGGAGGACGAGCAGTACTTC
TRBJ2-3	.	.	TRBV29-1	CSVYGVIGTDTQYF	TGCAGCGTCTACGGGGTAATAGGCACAGATACGCAGTATTTT
TRBJ1-3	TRBD1	.	TRBV4-2	CASSQGLQGASGNTIYF	TGTGCCAGCAGCCAAGGACTACAGGGGGCTTCTGGAAACACCATATATTTT
TRBJ1-4	.	.	TRBV20-1	CSARVSEKLFF	TGCAGTGCTAGGGTCAGTGAAAAACTGTTTTTT
TRBJ1-5	.	.	TRBV14	CASSRKVGREPLSGQPQHF	TGTGCCAGCAGCCGCAAAGTTGGACGGGAGCCTCTCTCTGGCCAGCCCCAGCATTTT
TRBJ2-7	.	.	TRBV7-2	CASNTGAYEQYF	TGTGCCAGCAATACCGGGGCCTACGAGCAGTACTTC
TRBJ1-3	TRBD1	.	TRBV5-1	CASSLAGQLAISGNTIYF	TGCGCCAGCAGCCTAGCGGGACAGCTGGCAATCTCTGGAAACACCATATATTTT
TRBJ2-5	.	.	TRBV27	CASSLFGYQETQYF	TGTGCCAGCAGTTTATTCGGGTACCAAGAGACCCAGTACTTC
TRBJ2-7	.	.	TRBV6-1	CASSAGAMQYF	TGTGCCAGCAGTGCAGGGGCGATGCAGTACTTC
TRBJ2-5	TRBD2	.	TRBV4-2	CASSPLGTTQETQYF	TGTGCCAGCAGCCCCCTAGGGACTACCCAAGAGACCCAGTACTTC
TRBJ1-5	TRBD1	.	TRBV19	CASSTSDRAGQPQHF	TGTGCCAGTTCTACCTCTGACAGGGCGGGTCAGCCCCAGCATTTT
TRBJ1-5	.	.	TRBV6-4	CASSPDNNQPQHF	TGTGCCAGCAGTCCTGACAACAATCAGCCCCAGCATTTT
TRBJ1-4	TRBD1	once	TRBV18	CASSTGNSNEKLFF	TGTGCCAGCTCGACAGGGAATTCTAATGAAAAACTGTTTTTT
TRBJ2-1	TRBD2	once	TRBV27	CASSFPGSGRNEQFF	TGTGCCAGCAGTTTTCCGGGGAGCGGGAGGAATGAGCAGTTCTTC
TRBJ2-1	TRBD2	.	TRBV2	CASIPPEAGFYNEQFF	TGTGCCAGCATCCCCCCTGAAGCGGGATTCTACAATGAGCAGTTCTTC
TRBJ2-5	.	.	TRBV15	CATSLGLNQETQYF	TGTGCCACCAGCTTAGGACTCAACCAAGAGACCCAGTACTTC
TRBJ2-7	TRBD1	.	TRBV18	CASSPEKTGALHEQYF	TGTGCCAGCTCACCAGAAAAGACAGGGGCGTTGCACGAGCAGTACTTC
TRBJ2-2	TRBD2	.	TRBV29-1	CSVRGRAGELFF	TGCAGCGTCCGAGGGAGGGCCGGGGAGCTGTTTTTT
TRBJ1-5	.	once	TRBV2	CASSQDGNQPQHF	TGTGCCAGCAGTCAAGACGGGAATCAGCCCCAGCATTTT
TRBJ2-3	TRBD2	.	TRBV5-6	CASGGSADTQYF	TGTGCCTCGGGAGGGTCCGCAGATACGCAGTATTTT
TRBJ1-6	TRBD1	.	TRBV7-2	CASSLQGVSNSPLHF	TGTGCCAGCAGCTTGCAGGGGGTCTCAAATTCACCCCTCCACTTT
TRBJ1-6	TRBD1	.	TRBV2	CASSDTGGSPLHF	TGTGCCAGCAGTGACACAGGGGGTTCACCCCTCCACTTT
TRBJ2-7	TRBD2	once	TRBV7-2	CASSLSLAGGYEQYF	TGTGCCAGCAGCTTGTCCCTAGCGGGGGGGTACGAGCAGTACTTC
TRBJ2-7	TRBD1	.	TRBV27	CASSLRLYLDRGSEQYF	TGTGCCAGCAGTTTACGTCTGTATCTGGACAGGGGGAGCGAGCAGTACTTC
TRBJ2-5	.	.	TRBV27	CASLRRWEWGETQYF	TGTGCCAGCCTGCGTCGGTGGGAGTGGGGAGAGACCCAGTACTTC
TRBJ1-1	.	.	TRBV27	CASTLGAGNTEAFF	TGTGCCAGCACCCTGGGGGCAGGGAACACTGAAGCTTTCTTT
TRBJ1-5	TRBD1	.	TRBV4-3	CASSQAVGQGSQPQHF	TGCGCCAGCAGCCAAGCAGTCGGACAGGGGAGTCAGCCCCAGCATTTT
TRBJ1-2	TRBD1	.	TRBV25-1	CASRSDRNYGYTF	TGTGCCAGCAGGTCGGACAGGAACTATGGCTACACCTTC
TRBJ2-7	.	.	TRBV7-9	CASSCGMSYEQYF	TGTGCCAGCAGCTGCGGGATGTCCTACGAGCAGTACTTC